A single sample is the source of the 14 T cell receptor beta chains below, sequenced in a study of cytotoxic CD8 clonotypes in ibrutinib-treated CLL. Produced via immunoSEQ multiplex PCR; TCRdb's table is partial and in-frame only. The repertoire consists of 30,000 to 40,000 clones, with just over 70% occurring once and the leading ten covering around a tenth. The sequenced sample was PBMCs, obtained at disease progression, from a patient treated with ibrutinib. The receptors were gathered from a human donor with chronic lymphocytic leukemia.

V usage is TRBV13 and J usage is TRBJ2-7; tentatively, D is TRBD1 (6 bases). The CDR3 sequence is 16 residues long. V lost 2 bases and J lost 2, with 16 bases in between. Germline V gene data show CDR1 as PRHDT and CDR2 as FYEKMQ (reference sequence). The CDR3 spells CASSLRGRTATYEQYF. The CDR3 nucleotides are TGTGCCAGCAGCTTACGGGGACGGACAGCAACCTACGAGCAGTACTTC. Full variable domain (outside the CDR3, taken from reference TRBV13 and TRBJ2-7): AAGVIQSPRHLIKEKRETATLKCYPIPRHDTVYWYQQGPGQDPQFLISFYEKMQSDKGSIPDRFSAQQFSDYHSELNMSSLELGDSALYFCASSLRGRTATYEQYFGPGTRLTVT.

The chain carries TRBV5-4 and TRBJ2-1; 10 nucleotides align to TRBD2. CDR1 and CDR2 from the germline V gene are SGHNT and YYREEE (reference sequence). This CDR3 contains 15 residues. The trim removed 4 bases at V and 1 base at J, leaving 2 bases unmatched. Here the CDR3 reads CASSTGLASYNEQFF. As DNA, the CDR3 is TGTGCCAGCAGCACGGGACTAGCGTCCTACAATGAGCAGTTCTTC.

V and J are TRBV30 and TRBJ1-3, with D tentatively TRBD1 (6 bases). Trimming cost V 2 bases and J 4 bases, with 12 bases left between them. The germline V gene encodes CDR1 GTSNPN and CDR2 SVGIG (reference sequence). This CDR3 has 14 amino acids. CDR3 protein: CAWSSTGWGNTIYF. The CDR3, as DNA: TGTGCCTGGAGTTCAACAGGGTGGGGAAACACCATATATTTT. Together with reference TRBV30 and TRBJ1-3, the CDR3 gives the full variable domain: SQTIHQWPATLVQPVGSPLSLECTVEGTSNPNLYWYRQAAGRGLQLLFYSVGIGQISSEVPQNLSASRPQDRQFILSSKKLLLSDSGFYLCAWSSTGWGNTIYFGEGSWLTVV.

The rearrangement links TRBV5-1 to TRBJ2-2; D not resolved. The V gene's germline CDR1 is SGHRS and CDR2 YFSETQ. V was shortened by 2 bases and J by 1 base, with 6 bases between the two germline ends. CDR3 length: 14 amino acids. This chain's CDR3 is CASSFTVNTGELFF. The CDR3 DNA sequence: TGCGCCAGCAGCTTTACCGTGAACACCGGGGAGCTGTTTTTT.

J is TRBJ2-7 and V is TRBV7-9, with a tentative D call TRBD1 (5 bases). Looked up from germline, CDR1 is SEHNR and CDR2 is FQNEAQ (reference sequence). CDR3 length: 19 amino acids. The V end was cut by 3 bases, the J end by 1 base, with 25 bases between. CDR3 coding DNA: TGTGCCAGCAGCTTCGAAACGCTTATAGGGGTTGTCCCTTCCTACGAGCAGTACTTC. Amino acids: CASSFETLIGVVPSYEQYF.

This clone was found once. This chain uses TRBV6-5 with TRBJ1-2, with D possibly matching TRBD1 (6 bases). Trimming cost V 6 bases and J 4 bases, with 18 bases left between them. The CDR3 is made up of 15 amino acids. The germline CDR1 and CDR2 sequences are MNHEY and SVGAGI. The CDR3 spells CASSLTYRALYGYTF. The CDR3 nucleotides read TGTGCCAGCAGCCTTACATACAGGGCGCTCTATGGCTACACCTTC.

The chain links TRBV27 to TRBJ2-3, with TRBD1 matching over 9 bases. The CDR3 length is 16 residues. V was pared by 4 bases and J by 3 bases, with 8 bases of the junction left unmatched. The germline gives CDR1 MNHEY, CDR2 SMNVEV (reference sequence). The chain's CDR3 is CASSSVYRGRTDTQYF. As DNA, the CDR3 is TGTGCCAGCAGTTCGGTATACAGGGGGCGAACAGATACGCAGTATTTT.

In this sample, this clone turned up a few times. CDR3 DNA: TGTGCCAGCAGCTCCCCGGACCCTAGCACAGATACGCAGTATTTT. Its translation: CASSSPDPSTDTQYF. The J gene is TRBJ2-3, the V gene TRBV4-2; D gene ambiguous. Germline assignment: CDR1 LGHNA and CDR2 YNFKEQ. V dropped 5 bases and J dropped 0 bases, with 12 bases sitting between them. There are 15 residues in the CDR3.

This clone was detected only a few times. The CDR3 spells CASSPPFGDTEAFF. DNA of the CDR3: TGCGCCAGCAGCCCCCCCTTTGGGGACACTGAAGCTTTCTTT. The chain couples TRBV4-1 to TRBJ1-1, with D uncertain. This CDR3 region has 14 residues. Germline CDR1 is MGHRA and CDR2 is YSYEKL. V lost 4 bases and J 3 bases, leaving 12 bases between the germline ends.

The V and J genes are TRBV6-5 and TRBJ1-6; a possible D gene is TRBD1 (5 bases). The CDR3 has 15 amino acids. Trimming stripped 5 bases from V and 5 bases from J, with 13 bases between. Looked up from germline, CDR1 is MNHEY and CDR2 is SVGAGI. The CDR3 reads CASSPQAPNNSPLHF. DNA of the CDR3: TGTGCCAGCAGTCCACAGGCTCCTAATAATTCACCCCTCCACTTT.

The rearrangement joins TRBV27 to TRBJ2-7; 12 nucleotides match TRBD2. The J segment lost 4 bases and the V segment lost 5 bases, leaving 15 bases of the junction unmatched. This CDR3 comprises 18 residues. Germline-derived CDR1 and CDR2 are MNHEY and SMNVEV (reference sequence). CDR3 sequence reads: CASSPYPLTSGRLYEQYF. Written as DNA, the CDR3 is TGTGCCAGCAGTCCCTACCCCCTCACTAGCGGGAGGCTATACGAGCAGTACTTC.

This clone has just a few counts. The chain's CDR3 is CASRNFNYGYTF. CDR3 nucleotides: TGTGCCAGCAGGAACTTTAACTATGGCTACACCTTC. The chain couples TRBV28 to TRBJ1-2, with no clear D. The germline V gene encodes CDR1 MDHEN and CDR2 SYDVKM. CDR3 size: 12 residues. V lost 6 bases to trimming and J lost 1 base, with 6 bases between them.

Here the CDR3 DNA reads TGTGCCAGCACCCAACGGGCGGCTGAAAAACTGTTTTTT. It yields the protein CASTQRAAEKLFF. V usage is TRBV2 and J usage is TRBJ1-4; D is unclear. V dropped 7 bases and J dropped 7 bases, with 13 bases sitting between them. CDR3 length: 13 amino acids. Germline loops: CDR1 SNHLY, CDR2 FYNNEI.

This chain links TRBV6-5 with TRBJ2-7, with 10 bases fitting TRBD1. The CDR3 loop spans 15 amino acids. Germline V CDR1 and CDR2: MNHEY, SVGAGI. With 0 bases clipped from V and 1 base from J, the junction kept 0 bases outside the gene matches. In nucleotides, the CDR3 is TGTGCCAGCAGTTACTCGGGACAGGGGTCCTACGAGCAGTACTTC. Its protein product is CASSYSGQGSYEQYF.